The clone carrying this TCR beta chain was seen a handful of times. This CDR3 region has 14 residues. The V segment lost 5 bases and the J segment 8 bases; nucleotides outside the gene matches: 4. The germline V gene has CDR1 SGHTA and CDR2 FQGNSA. The data were obtained in a study of control samples from healthy donors and cancer patients. Repertoires were generated with immunoSEQ multiplex PCR, while TCRdb's copy carries only in-frame clones and drops some. In the table there are approximately 150,000 clones, just over 85% of which are singletons. Sample: blood. The TCR comes from a man younger than 30 in good health. This chain connects TRBV7-2 to TRBJ1-6; 9 bases fit TRBD1. The CDR3 loop is CASSHRTGDSPLHF. The CDR3 region has the DNA TGTGCCAGCAGCCACCGGACAGGGGATTCACCCCTCCACTTT.